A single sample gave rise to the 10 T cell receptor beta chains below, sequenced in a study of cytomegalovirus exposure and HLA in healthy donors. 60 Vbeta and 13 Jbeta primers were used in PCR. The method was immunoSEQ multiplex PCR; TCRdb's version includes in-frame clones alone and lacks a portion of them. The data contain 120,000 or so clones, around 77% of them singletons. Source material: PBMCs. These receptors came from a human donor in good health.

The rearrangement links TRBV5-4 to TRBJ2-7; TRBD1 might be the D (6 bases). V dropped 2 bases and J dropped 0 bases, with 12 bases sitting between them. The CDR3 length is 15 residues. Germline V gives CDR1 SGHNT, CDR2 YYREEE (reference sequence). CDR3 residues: CASSFSQGSSYEQYF. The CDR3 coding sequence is TGTGCCAGCAGCTTCTCCCAGGGGAGCTCCTACGAGCAGTACTTC.

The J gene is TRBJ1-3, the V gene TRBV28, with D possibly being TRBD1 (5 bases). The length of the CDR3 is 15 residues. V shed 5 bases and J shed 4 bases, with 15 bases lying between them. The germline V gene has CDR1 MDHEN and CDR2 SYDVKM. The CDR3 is CASSLNVGGGNTIYF. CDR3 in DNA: TGTGCCAGCAGTCTCAATGTCGGGGGAGGAAACACCATATATTTT.

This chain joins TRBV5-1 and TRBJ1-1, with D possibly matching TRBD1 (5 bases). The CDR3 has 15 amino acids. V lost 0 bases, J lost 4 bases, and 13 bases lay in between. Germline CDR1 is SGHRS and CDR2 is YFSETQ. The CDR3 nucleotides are TGCGCCAGCAGCTTGGGACTCACAGGTAGCACTGAAGCTTTCTTT. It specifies CASSLGLTGSTEAFF.

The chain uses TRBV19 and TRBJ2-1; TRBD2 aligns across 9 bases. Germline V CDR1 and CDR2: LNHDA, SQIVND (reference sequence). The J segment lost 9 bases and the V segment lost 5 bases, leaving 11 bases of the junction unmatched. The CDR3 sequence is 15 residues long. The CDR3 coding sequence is TGTGCCAGTAGTGATGACAGGACTAGCGCGGTTGAGCAGTTCTTC. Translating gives CASSDDRTSAVEQFF.

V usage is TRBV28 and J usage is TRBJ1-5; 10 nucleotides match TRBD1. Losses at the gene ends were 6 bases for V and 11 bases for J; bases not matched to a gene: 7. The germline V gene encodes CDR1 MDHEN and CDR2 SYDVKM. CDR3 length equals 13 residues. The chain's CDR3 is CASSGQGERAQHF. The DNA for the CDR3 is TGTGCCAGCAGCGGACAGGGGGAGAGAGCCCAGCATTTT. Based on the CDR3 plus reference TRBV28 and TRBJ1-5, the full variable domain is DVKVTQSSRYLVKRTGEKVFLECVQDMDHENMFWYRQDPGLGLRLIYFSYDVKMKEKGDIPEGYSVSREKKERFSLILESASTNQTSMYLCASSGQGERAQHFGDGTRLSIL.

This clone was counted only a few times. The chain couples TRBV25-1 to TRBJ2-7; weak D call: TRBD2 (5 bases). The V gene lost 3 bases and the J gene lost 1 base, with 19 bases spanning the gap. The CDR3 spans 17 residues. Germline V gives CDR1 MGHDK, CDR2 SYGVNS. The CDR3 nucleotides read TGTGCCAGCAGTGACAGCGGTTCACAGAGAGCATCCTACGAGCAGTACTTC. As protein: CASSDSGSQRASYEQYF.

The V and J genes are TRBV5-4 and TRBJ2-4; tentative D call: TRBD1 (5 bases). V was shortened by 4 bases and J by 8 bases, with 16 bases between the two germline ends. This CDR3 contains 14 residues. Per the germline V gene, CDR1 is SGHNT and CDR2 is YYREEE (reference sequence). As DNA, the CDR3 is TGTGCCAGCAGCCTCGGTAGAAAAGGGGACATTCAGTACTTC. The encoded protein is CASSLGRKGDIQYF.

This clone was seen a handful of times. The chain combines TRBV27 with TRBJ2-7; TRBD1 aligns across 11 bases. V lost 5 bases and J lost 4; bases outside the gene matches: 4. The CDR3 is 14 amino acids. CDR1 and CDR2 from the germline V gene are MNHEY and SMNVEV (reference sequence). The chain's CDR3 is CASSRGQGVYEQYF. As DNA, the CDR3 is TGTGCCAGCAGTCGGGGACAGGGGGTATACGAGCAGTACTTC.

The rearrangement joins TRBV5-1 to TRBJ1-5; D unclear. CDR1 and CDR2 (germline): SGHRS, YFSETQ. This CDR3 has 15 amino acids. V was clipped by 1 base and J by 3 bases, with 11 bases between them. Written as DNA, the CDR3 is TGCGCCAGCAGCTTGACGGGAACCCTCAATCAGCCCCAGCATTTT. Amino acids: CASSLTGTLNQPQHF.

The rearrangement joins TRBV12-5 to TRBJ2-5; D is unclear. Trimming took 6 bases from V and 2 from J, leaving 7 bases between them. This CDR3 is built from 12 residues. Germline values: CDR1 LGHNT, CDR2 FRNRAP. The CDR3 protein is CASGYGQETQYF. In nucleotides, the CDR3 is TGTGCTAGTGGATACGGGCAAGAGACCCAGTACTTC.